The rows below give T cell receptor beta chains drawn from one sample of a study of CD8+ T cells in alopecia areata. The table came from immunoSEQ multiplex PCR; TCRdb's copy has only in-frame clones and leaves some out. Seen here are 180,000 or so clones, less than 75% observed once, and the top ten hold 10% to 12%. The sample here was CD8+ T cells sorted from blood, taken at week 0. The source is a human donor with alopecia areata. The CDR3 runs from the conserved cysteine through the conserved F or W. Each record gives: clone size, CDR3 length, V gene, D gene, J gene, CDR3 protein, CDR3 DNA. A D gene is named only where the DNA matches it firmly. Part of the rows lack a size; the others show once, few, many or a class for expanded clones.

size: NA
length: 17
V: TRBV11-2
D: TRBD1
J: TRBJ2-1
CDR3: CASSSAGTGRAYNEQFF
DNA: TGTGCCAGCAGCTCCGCCGGGACAGGGCGAGCCTACAATGAGCAGTTCTTC

size: few
length: 14
V: TRBV28
D: NA
J: TRBJ2-6
CDR3: CASSSYSTAVGLTF
DNA: TGTGCCAGCAGTTCCTACTCCACTGCGGTGGGGCTGACTTTC

size: NA
length: 12
V: TRBV6-6
D: NA
J: TRBJ2-7
CDR3: CASTEAGGQQYF
DNA: TGTGCCAGCACCGAAGCAGGGGGGCAGCAGTACTTC

size: NA
length: 14
V: TRBV28
D: TRBD1
J: TRBJ2-7
CDR3: CASSLAERGLEQYF
DNA: TGTGCCAGCAGTTTAGCGGAGAGGGGGCTCGAGCAGTACTTC

size: NA
length: 13
V: TRBV19
D: NA
J: TRBJ1-2
CDR3: CASRTGTPYGYTF
DNA: TGTGCCAGTAGGACCGGGACACCGTATGGCTACACCTTC

size: few
length: 15
V: TRBV7-8
D: TRBD1
J: TRBJ1-2
CDR3: CASSLVLPRGIGYTF
DNA: TGTGCCAGCAGCTTAGTACTTCCCAGGGGGATTGGCTACACCTTC

size: NA
length: 18
V: TRBV7-9
D: TRBD2
J: TRBJ2-2
CDR3: CASSLVSGGGLYTGELFF
DNA: TGTGCCAGCAGCTTAGTATCGGGAGGGGGATTGTACACCGGGGAGCTGTTTTTT

size: NA
length: 13
V: TRBV29-1
D: NA
J: TRBJ1-2
CDR3: CSVEGSGFRGYTF
DNA: TGCAGCGTTGAAGGTTCAGGGTTCCGGGGCTACACCTTC

size: NA
length: 12
V: TRBV29-1
D: NA
J: TRBJ1-2
CDR3: CSVDLGVYGYTF
DNA: TGCAGCGTGGACCTGGGGGTCTATGGCTACACCTTC

size: few
length: 11
V: TRBV29-1
D: NA
J: TRBJ2-1
CDR3: CSVLSSNEQFF
DNA: TGCAGCGTCCTGTCAAGCAATGAGCAGTTCTTC

size: NA
length: 15
V: TRBV5-6
D: TRBD1
J: TRBJ2-5
CDR3: CASSFGQGSIETQYF
DNA: TGTGCCAGCAGCTTCGGACAGGGATCGATCGAGACCCAGTACTTC

size: NA
length: 13
V: TRBV27
D: NA
J: TRBJ1-1
CDR3: CASSLGARGEAFF
DNA: TGTGCCAGCTCCCTCGGGGCGAGGGGGGAAGCTTTCTTT

size: few
length: 12
V: TRBV30
D: NA
J: TRBJ2-7
CDR3: CAWRTGSYEQYF
DNA: TGTGCCTGGAGAACCGGATCCTACGAGCAGTACTTC

size: NA
length: 11
V: TRBV12-5
D: NA
J: TRBJ2-7
CDR3: CASGSPSPQYF
DNA: TGTGCTAGTGGATCTCCGTCTCCCCAGTACTTC

size: NA
length: 14
V: TRBV27
D: NA
J: TRBJ2-7
CDR3: CASSLGGAHYEQYF
DNA: TGTGCCAGCAGTTTAGGCGGGGCTCACTACGAGCAGTACTTC

size: NA
length: 17
V: TRBV5-6
D: NA
J: TRBJ1-1
CDR3: CASSSGPTVIMNTEAFF
DNA: TGTGCCAGCAGCTCTGGCCCGACAGTTATCATGAACACTGAAGCTTTCTTT

size: NA
length: 13
V: TRBV7-9
D: NA
J: TRBJ1-1
CDR3: CASSLEVNTEAFF
DNA: TGTGCCAGCAGCTTAGAAGTGAACACTGAAGCTTTCTTT

size: NA
length: 15
V: TRBV7-9
D: NA
J: TRBJ2-3
CDR3: CASSPLRPAEDTQYF
DNA: TGTGCCAGCAGCCCCCTGAGGCCGGCGGAGGATACGCAGTATTTT

size: NA
length: 13
V: TRBV5-1
D: NA
J: TRBJ2-7
CDR3: CASSSGASYEQYF
DNA: TGCGCCAGCAGCTCCGGGGCCTCCTACGAGCAGTACTTC

size: NA
length: 14
V: TRBV4-1
D: NA
J: TRBJ2-7
CDR3: CASSPLDGPYEQYF
DNA: TGCGCCAGCAGCCCTTTGGACGGGCCCTACGAGCAGTACTTC

size: NA
length: 13
V: TRBV5-1
D: TRBD1
J: TRBJ2-1
CDR3: CASSLGTGGTKFF
DNA: TGCGCCAGCAGCTTGGGGACAGGGGGCACGAAGTTCTTC

size: NA
length: 10
V: TRBV5-6
D: TRBD1
J: TRBJ1-1
CDR3: CGDRDTEAFF
DNA: TGTGGAGACAGGGACACTGAAGCTTTCTTT

size: once
length: 14
V: TRBV30
D: NA
J: TRBJ1-2
CDR3: CAWSPPNNRDGYTF
DNA: TGTGCCTGGAGTCCCCCAAACAACAGGGACGGCTACACCTTC

size: few
length: 11
V: TRBV10-3
D: NA
J: TRBJ2-3
CDR3: CAIRVKDTQYF
DNA: TGTGCCATCAGAGTGAAGGATACGCAGTATTTT

size: NA
length: 15
V: TRBV12-5
D: NA
J: TRBJ1-2
CDR3: CASGSPGEPMYGYTF
DNA: TGTGCTAGTGGTTCTCCCGGGGAACCCATGTATGGCTACACCTTC

size: NA
length: 14
V: TRBV4-2
D: NA
J: TRBJ2-7
CDR3: CASSQDGGVYEQYF
DNA: TGTGCCAGCAGCCAAGATGGAGGGGTTTACGAGCAGTACTTC

size: NA
length: 14
V: TRBV15
D: NA
J: TRBJ2-2
CDR3: CATSFAGAPGELFF
DNA: TGTGCCACCAGCTTCGCCGGGGCCCCGGGGGAGCTGTTTTTT

size: NA
length: 11
V: TRBV29-1
D: TRBD1
J: TRBJ1-2
CDR3: CSVVTGFGYTF
DNA: TGCAGCGTTGTGACAGGGTTCGGCTACACCTTC

size: once
length: 13
V: TRBV15
D: NA
J: TRBJ1-5
CDR3: CATSSGTNQPQHF
DNA: TGTGCCACCAGCAGTGGGACGAATCAGCCCCAGCATTTT

size: NA
length: 16
V: TRBV27
D: NA
J: TRBJ2-7
CDR3: CASSLRTQENPYEQYF
DNA: TGTGCCAGCAGTTTGAGGACCCAGGAGAACCCCTACGAGCAGTACTTC

size: once
length: 12
V: TRBV10-2
D: NA
J: TRBJ1-5
CDR3: CASSESGQPQHF
DNA: TGCGCCAGCAGTGAGTCAGGGCAGCCCCAGCATTTT

size: few
length: 13
V: TRBV2
D: NA
J: TRBJ2-3
CDR3: CASIGGGADTQYF
DNA: TGTGCCAGCATCGGGGGCGGGGCAGATACGCAGTATTTT

size: medium-sized
length: 12
V: TRBV6-6
D: NA
J: TRBJ2-1
CDR3: CASGRPYNEQFF
DNA: TGTGCCAGCGGACGTCCCTACAATGAGCAGTTCTTC

size: NA
length: 15
V: TRBV6-5
D: NA
J: TRBJ2-1
CDR3: CASSYRGPTPGEQFF
DNA: TGTGCCAGCAGTTACCGAGGACCCACACCTGGGGAGCAGTTCTTC

size: NA
length: 14
V: TRBV30
D: TRBD2
J: TRBJ2-7
CDR3: CAWRRGVAGDEQYF
DNA: TGTGCCTGGAGGCGGGGAGTAGCGGGGGACGAGCAGTACTTC

size: NA
length: 12
V: TRBV4-1
D: NA
J: TRBJ1-5
CDR3: CASSQGNQPQHF
DNA: TGCGCCAGCAGCCAAGGCAATCAGCCCCAGCATTTT

size: NA
length: 14
V: TRBV2
D: NA
J: TRBJ2-3
CDR3: CASSGGDRSDTQYF
DNA: TGTGCCAGCAGTGGTGGGGATCGCTCAGATACGCAGTATTTT

size: NA
length: 14
V: TRBV5-1
D: NA
J: TRBJ1-4
CDR3: CASSSESGWEKLFF
DNA: TGCGCCAGCAGCTCGGAGTCTGGTTGGGAAAAACTGTTTTTT

size: few
length: 14
V: TRBV2
D: NA
J: TRBJ2-5
CDR3: CASIVGATRETQYF
DNA: TGTGCCAGCATCGTCGGGGCGACCAGAGAGACCCAGTACTTC

size: NA
length: 15
V: TRBV6-5
D: NA
J: TRBJ2-7
CDR3: CASSYSEGLKYEQYF
DNA: TGTGCCAGCAGTTACTCTGAAGGGTTAAAGTACGAGCAGTACTTC

size: NA
length: 14
V: TRBV13
D: NA
J: TRBJ1-2
CDR3: CASSPTLRGYGYTF
DNA: TGTGCCAGCAGCCCGACCCTTCGCGGCTATGGCTACACCTTC

size: NA
length: 15
V: TRBV13
D: NA
J: TRBJ2-2
CDR3: CASSLLGGNTGELFF
DNA: TGTGCCAGCAGCTTATTGGGGGGAAACACCGGGGAGCTGTTTTTT

size: NA
length: 12
V: TRBV29-1
D: NA
J: TRBJ1-2
CDR3: CSAEQGESSYTF
DNA: TGCAGCGCAGAACAGGGTGAAAGCAGCTACACCTTC

size: once
length: 15
V: TRBV4-1
D: NA
J: TRBJ1-5
CDR3: CASSQAGGLSEPQHF
DNA: TGCGCCAGCAGCCAAGCCGGGGGGCTCTCGGAGCCCCAGCATTTT

size: NA
length: 15
V: TRBV7-6
D: TRBD2
J: TRBJ2-7
CDR3: CASSLGTSGSLEQYF
DNA: TGTGCCAGCAGCTTAGGTACTAGCGGGTCTCTCGAGCAGTACTTC

size: NA
length: 14
V: TRBV2
D: TRBD2
J: TRBJ2-5
CDR3: CASRLAGQVETQYF
DNA: TGTGCCAGCAGACTAGCGGGGCAGGTGGAGACCCAGTACTTC

size: NA
length: 11
V: TRBV29-1
D: TRBD1
J: TRBJ1-2
CDR3: CSAQTGVDYTF
DNA: TGCAGCGCCCAGACAGGGGTGGACTACACCTTC

size: NA
length: 14
V: TRBV7-9
D: NA
J: TRBJ1-6
CDR3: CASSLEGVNSPLHF
DNA: TGTGCCAGCAGCTTGGAGGGTGTCAATTCACCCCTCCACTTT

size: NA
length: 13
V: TRBV29-1
D: NA
J: TRBJ2-7
CDR3: CSIRTVSSYEQYF
DNA: TGCAGCATCCGGACAGTCAGCTCCTACGAGCAGTACTTC

size: NA
length: 13
V: TRBV6-5
D: NA
J: TRBJ2-2
CDR3: CASSWRSDGELFF
DNA: TGTGCCAGCAGTTGGAGGAGCGACGGGGAGCTGTTTTTT

size: few
length: 16
V: TRBV7-8
D: NA
J: TRBJ2-2
CDR3: CASSLVSGPLTGELFF
DNA: TGTGCCAGCAGCTTAGTTTCAGGGCCCTTAACCGGGGAGCTGTTTTTT

size: few
length: 11
V: TRBV6-4
D: NA
J: TRBJ2-1
CDR3: CASSEAGKQFF
DNA: TGTGCCAGCAGTGAGGCGGGAAAGCAGTTCTTC

size: NA
length: 10
V: TRBV29-1
D: NA
J: TRBJ2-7
CDR3: CSVATYEQYF
DNA: TGCAGCGTTGCTACCTACGAGCAGTACTTC